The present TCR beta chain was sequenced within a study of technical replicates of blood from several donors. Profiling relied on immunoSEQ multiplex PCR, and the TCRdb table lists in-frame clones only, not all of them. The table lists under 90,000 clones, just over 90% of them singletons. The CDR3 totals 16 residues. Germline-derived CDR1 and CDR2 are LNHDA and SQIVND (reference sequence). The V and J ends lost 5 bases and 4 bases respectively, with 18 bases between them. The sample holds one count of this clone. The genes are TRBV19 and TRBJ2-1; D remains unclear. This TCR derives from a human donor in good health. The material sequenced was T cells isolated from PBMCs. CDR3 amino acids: CASSPTPSAGYNEQFF. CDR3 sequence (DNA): TGTGCCAGTAGTCCTACACCCTCGGCAGGATACAATGAGCAGTTCTTC.